The rows below give T cell receptor beta chains drawn from one sample of a study of human T cells and chemical hapten exposure. TCRdb reanalysed the RACE reads using MiXCR and keeps one entry per CDR3 protein. The table lists around 130,000 distinct CDR3 sequences, about 12% of them singletons, with 1.4% in the top ten. The input for sequencing was whole blood, taken in connection with sensitization to the hapten diphenylcyclopropenone (DPC). The receptors were gathered from a woman aged 45-65 years with alopecia areata. Some clones in this sample may be carry-over from other donors' samples. The CDR3 runs from the conserved cysteine through the conserved F or W. The D gene is left open where the match is weak. Clone size is given for some rows only: seen once, a few or many times, or a class if the clone is expanded.

TRBV7-2	TRBJ1-1	-	TRBD1	CASSWGQMNTEAFF	TGTGCCAGCAGCTGGGGACAGATGAACACTGAAGCTTTCTTT
TRBV30	TRBJ2-5	few	-	CAWSSPGGPRYF	TGTGCCTGGAGTTCCCCTGGCGGTCCGAGGTACTTC
TRBV10-3	TRBJ2-1	-	TRBD2	CAIRSPGTSGSNEQFF	TGTGCCATCAGATCTCCCGGGACTAGCGGGAGCAATGAGCAGTTCTTC
TRBV30	TRBJ2-2	-	-	CAWSVTTFTGELFF	TGTGCCTGGAGTGTAACCACATTCACCGGGGAGCTGTTTTTT
TRBV21-1	TRBJ2-7	-	-	CASSPNCQRDEQYF	TGTGCCAGCAGTCCTAATTGCCAGCGCGACGAGCAGTACTTC
TRBV9	TRBJ1-1	few	-	CASSVENLGEAFF	TGTGCCAGCAGCGTAGAAAACTTGGGCGAAGCTTTCTTT
TRBV10-3	TRBJ1-1	many	TRBD1	CAIRGTGVMNTEAFF	TGTGCCATCAGGGGGACAGGGGTCATGAACACTGAAGCTTTCTTT
TRBV19	TRBJ2-2	-	-	CASSKDYTGELFF	TGTGCCAGTAGTAAGGACTACACCGGGGAGCTGTTTTTT
TRBV7-2	TRBJ2-1	few	TRBD2	CASSFGRGRFTGEQFF	TGTGCCAGCAGCTTCGGGAGGGGAAGATTTACCGGTGAGCAGTTCTTC
TRBV6-6	TRBJ2-5	many	-	CASSPGAPDPKTQYF	TGTGCCAGCAGCCCTGGGGCCCCCGACCCGAAGACCCAGTACTTC
TRBV9	TRBJ1-6	-	-	CASSVGPADNSPLHF	TGTGCCAGCAGCGTAGGGCCAGCTGATAATTCACCCCTCCACTTT
TRBV18	TRBJ2-7	many	TRBD1	CASSPPGTGKYEQYF	TGTGCCAGCTCACCACCAGGGACAGGGAAGTACGAGCAGTACTTC
TRBV7-8	TRBJ1-4	few	-	CASSLRPVNEKLFF	TGTGCCAGCAGCTTAAGGCCAGTTAATGAAAAACTGTTTTTT
TRBV7-2	TRBJ2-7	many	TRBD2	CASSLGTSGRGEQYF	TGTGCCAGCAGCTTAGGGACTAGCGGGAGGGGGGAGCAGTACTTC
TRBV10-3	TRBJ2-7	-	-	CAARTAYEQYF	TGTGCCGCCCGGACTGCCTACGAGCAGTACTTC
TRBV2	TRBJ2-1	-	-	CASTAGLYNEQFF	TGTGCCAGCACAGCGGGCCTCTATAATGAGCAGTTCTTC
TRBV20-1	TRBJ1-5	-	TRBD1	CSATRQGGREPQHF	TGCAGTGCGACTAGACAGGGGGGTAGAGAGCCCCAGCATTTT
TRBV5-5	TRBJ2-7	-	-	CASSLIGRIDEQYF	TGTGCCAGCAGCTTGATAGGGAGAATTGACGAGCAGTACTTC
TRBV7-2	TRBJ2-7	few	TRBD2	CASSLGTSGSEQYF	TGTGCCAGCAGCTTGGGGACTAGCGGGAGCGAGCAGTACTTC
TRBV4-2	TRBJ2-4	-	-	CASSPRFVGGVRLAKNIQYF	TGTGCCAGCAGCCCCCGGTTTGTTGGCGGGGTGAGGCTAGCCAAAAACATTCAGTACTTC
TRBV3-1	TRBJ2-1	many	TRBD2	CASSITSGSDEQFF	TGTGCCAGCAGCATAACTAGCGGGAGCGATGAGCAGTTCTTC
TRBV10-3	TRBJ1-2	few	-	CAISPGDGWAHGYTF	TGTGCCATCAGTCCAGGAGACGGTTGGGCTCATGGCTACACCTTC
TRBV7-9	TRBJ2-7	-	TRBD2	CASSDLSGRASYEQYF	TGTGCCAGCAGCGACCTTAGCGGGAGGGCGTCCTACGAGCAGTACTTC
TRBV7-8	TRBJ2-7	once	TRBD2	CAISRGLDSYEQYF	TGTGCCATTTCTCGGGGACTAGATTCCTACGAGCAGTACTTC
TRBV25-1	TRBJ2-3	-	-	CASSPGTGTDTQYF	TGTGCCAGCAGCCCCGGGACTGGCACAGATACGCAGTATTTT
TRBV12-3/TRBV12-4	TRBJ2-4	many	-	CASSFGQGAKNIQYF	TGTGCCAGCAGTTTCGGCCAGGGGGCCAAAAACATTCAGTACTTC
TRBV24-1	TRBJ2-1	few	TRBD1	CATSGKTGGAYNEQFF	TGTGCCACCAGTGGAAAGACAGGGGGCGCTTACAATGAGCAGTTCTTC
TRBV5-6	TRBJ2-1	-	-	CASSFTEKASYNEQFF	TGTGCCAGCAGCTTTACCGAGAAGGCCTCCTACAATGAGCAGTTCTTC
TRBV7-6	TRBJ2-7	few	TRBD1	CASSPDRPHEQYF	TGTGCCAGCAGTCCGGACAGGCCCCACGAGCAGTACTTC
TRBV28	TRBJ1-6	-	-	CASSLPDEASSYNSPLHF	TGTGCCAGCAGCCTACCCGACGAAGCTAGCTCCTATAATTCACCCCTCCACTTT
TRBV11-2	TRBJ2-5	few	-	CASSQGRLANDQETQYF	TGTGCCAGCAGCCAAGGCCGCCTAGCGAACGACCAAGAGACCCAGTACTTC
TRBV29-1	TRBJ1-5	many	TRBD1	CSAMTGDNQPQHF	TGCAGCGCTATGACAGGGGACAATCAGCCCCAGCATTTT
TRBV29-1	TRBJ1-4	few	-	CSVFYRGGEKLFF	TGCAGCGTTTTTTACCGGGGTGGAGAAAAACTGTTTTTT
TRBV12-3/TRBV12-4	TRBJ2-6	-	TRBD1	CASRTTGSGANVLTF	TGTGCCAGCAGGACGACAGGGTCTGGGGCCAACGTCCTGACTTTC
TRBV5-1	TRBJ1-6	few	TRBD1	CASSFSGTGDNSPLHF	TGCGCCAGCAGCTTCTCCGGGACAGGGGATAATTCACCCCTCCACTTT
TRBV7-2	TRBJ2-7	few	-	CASSYTAGEQYF	TGTGCCAGCAGCTACACGGCGGGGGAGCAGTACTTC
TRBV6-2/TRBV6-3	TRBJ2-7	few	-	CASSYSRASYEQYF	TGTGCCAGCAGTTACTCGAGGGCCTCCTACGAGCAGTACTTC
TRBV11-2	TRBJ2-7	many	-	CASTPGTLVYEQYF	TGTGCCAGCACCCCTGGGACATTAGTCTACGAGCAGTACTTC
TRBV2	TRBJ1-5	many	-	CASRRDSNQPQHF	TGTGCCAGCAGACGGGACAGCAATCAGCCCCAGCATTTT